This T cell receptor beta chain derives from a study of early T cells in non-severe SARS-CoV-2 infection. For the study at large: With bulk RNA from unsorted whole blood as input, sequencing yielded unpaired chains.

The sample holds a few counts of this clonotype. Its target is not known. General study findings and limits: The study's VDJdb matching favored anti-spike CD8 responses and missed private and CD4 specificities.

V shed 5 bases and J 4 bases; nucleotides not matched to a gene: 5. There are 13 residues in the CDR3. Germline assignment: CDR1 SQVTM and CDR2 ANQGSEA. The protocol attached unique molecular identifiers to individual cDNA molecules. Each CDR3 protein is one row after TCRdb ran MiXCR on the 5' RACE reads. The sample carries roughly 70,000 distinct CDR3 sequences, approximately 12% recorded once. This TCR came from an adult who was a healthcare worker with PCR-confirmed SARS-CoV-2 infection or an uninfected control (not recorded which). Sequenced material: whole blood. The chain employs TRBV29-1 and TRBJ2-1, with TRBD1 identical over 7 bases. CDR3 DNA sequence: TGCAGCGTTAACCGGGACAGATACAATGAGCAGTTCTTC. Its protein product is CSVNRDRYNEQFF.